This T cell receptor (beta chain) originates from a study of PD-L1 blockade in urothelial cancer. The data were produced by immunoSEQ multiplex PCR, yet TCRdb's version contains in-frame clones alone and is incomplete. The sample has some 42,000 clones; roughly 80% are singletons. The sequence came from a man between 65 and 79 years old with urothelial cancer. The sample here was PBMCs, taken around atezolizumab (anti-PD-L1) treatment.

The CDR3 spells CASSFSKAGTGELFF. The DNA for the CDR3 is TGTGCCAGCAGCTTCTCTAAAGCCGGCACCGGGGAGCTGTTTTTT. The chain joins TRBV5-6 to TRBJ2-2; D call uncertain. The CDR3 covers 15 residues. Trimming cost V 2 bases and J 4 bases, with 12 bases left between them. Looked up from germline, CDR1 is SGHDT and CDR2 is YYEEEE. Filled out from reference TRBV5-6 and TRBJ2-2, the complete variable domain reads DAGVTQSPTHLIKTRGQQVTLRCSPKSGHDTVSWYQQALGQGPQFIFQYYEEEERQRGNFPDRFSGHQFPNYSSELNVNALLLGDSALYLCASSFSKAGTGELFFGEGSRLTVL.